These T cell receptor beta chains were read from a single sample in a study of blood T cell repertoires in COVID-19. Assay used: immunoSEQ multiplex PCR; TCRdb lists only in-frame clones, some missing. The data contain more than 85,000 clones, 75% to 80% of them singletons. Sequencing was carried out using peripheral blood. These TCRs come from an elderly woman with active or convalescent COVID-19. CDR3s include the opening cysteine and the closing phenylalanine or tryptophan. D genes are given only for firm matches. Clone size is shown for a subset of rows, as once, few, many or a class of expanded clone.

>.|TRBJ2-5|.|TRBV9
CASSVGAEETQYF
TGTGCCAGCAGCGTAGGAGCGGAGGAGACCCAGTACTTC
>.|TRBJ2-7|TRBD1|TRBV10-2
CASSGTGAREQYF
TGCGCCAGCTCCGGGACAGGGGCACGGGAGCAGTACTTC
>few|TRBJ1-5|.|TRBV30
CAWSRGRGNQPQHF
TGTGCCTGGAGTAGGGGCAGGGGCAATCAGCCCCAGCATTTT
>.|TRBJ2-1|TRBD2|TRBV7-8
CASSTTGTSGRVNEQFF
TGTGCCAGCAGCACCACCGGGACTAGCGGGAGGGTCAATGAGCAGTTCTTC
>.|TRBJ2-3|TRBD1|TRBV5-4
CASRAGQGSGTQYF
TGTGCCAGCAGGGCGGGACAGGGGTCAGGTACGCAGTATTTT
>once|TRBJ2-1|TRBD1|TRBV5-5
CASSPGTGGDNEQFF
TGTGCCAGCAGCCCTGGGACAGGGGGAGACAATGAGCAGTTCTTC
>.|TRBJ2-5|TRBD1|TRBV5-4
CASSPTGPGPQYF
TGTGCCAGCAGCCCGACAGGGCCCGGACCCCAGTACTTC
>.|TRBJ2-7|TRBD1|TRBV20-1
CSASDRAGEQYF
TGCAGTGCTAGTGACAGGGCCGGCGAGCAGTACTTC
>.|TRBJ2-6|.|TRBV7-9
CASSLGGSGANVLTF
TGTGCCAGCAGCTTAGGAGGCTCTGGGGCCAACGTCCTGACTTTC
>.|TRBJ1-4|.|TRBV2
CASSDPGSNEKLFF
TGTGCCAGCAGTGATCCAGGGTCTAATGAAAAACTGTTTTTT
>few|TRBJ2-3|TRBD2|TRBV5-1
CASSLMGGSADTQYF
TGCGCCAGCAGCTTGATGGGCGGGAGCGCAGATACGCAGTATTTT
>.|TRBJ2-1|TRBD2|TRBV27
CASSPNDGRSEQFF
TGTGCCAGCAGCCCTAATGACGGGAGGTCAGAGCAGTTCTTC
>.|TRBJ1-1|.|TRBV5-4
CASSLRGGNTEAFF
TGTGCCAGCAGCTTGCGGGGGGGAAACACTGAAGCTTTCTTT
>.|TRBJ2-3|TRBD1|TRBV2
CASSEDRAPDTQYF
TGTGCCAGCAGTGAGGACAGGGCTCCCGATACGCAGTATTTT
>.|TRBJ2-3|.|TRBV24-1
CATSDPRRGTDTQYF
TGTGCCACCAGTGATCCCCGCAGGGGCACAGATACGCAGTATTTT
>.|TRBJ2-3|.|TRBV21-1
CASPLAAPTDTQYF
TGTGCCAGCCCCCTTGCGGCTCCCACAGATACGCAGTATTTT
>.|TRBJ2-3|TRBD1|TRBV24-1
CATSGQGSTDTQYF
TGTGCCACCAGTGGACAGGGGAGCACAGATACGCAGTATTTT
>.|TRBJ2-1|.|TRBV5-3
CARSLVSAGKYNEQFF
TGTGCCAGAAGCTTAGTGTCGGCGGGGAAGTACAATGAGCAGTTCTTC
>.|TRBJ2-5|TRBD1|TRBV2
CASSIRGTAQETQYF
TGTGCCAGCAGTATACGTGGGACAGCTCAAGAGACCCAGTACTTC
>.|TRBJ2-3|TRBD2|TRBV5-1
CASGPQAGTDTQYF
TGCGCCAGCGGCCCCCAAGCGGGAACAGATACGCAGTATTTT